Presented here are 7 T cell receptor beta chains from one specimen sequenced in a study of OX40 agonist ivuxolimab in advanced cancers. TCRdb's copy holds only in-frame clones and misses some; the assay was immunoSEQ multiplex PCR. The sample contains approximately 87,000 clones, roughly 88% of which appear only once. The sequenced sample was CD4+ or CD8+ T cells sorted from blood, obtained in a trial of the OX40 agonist ivuxolimab. These receptors came from an adult with an advanced solid tumor such as melanoma, head and neck, liver or kidney cancer.

The gene calls are TRBV19 and TRBJ2-1; no definite D call. There are 13 residues in the CDR3. CDR1 is LNHDA, CDR2 SQIVND, per germline (reference sequence). V was trimmed by 5 bases and J by 3 bases, leaving 8 bases between them. CDR3 sequence: CASSLTHYNEQFF. The CDR3 nucleotides read TGTGCCAGTAGTCTCACACACTACAATGAGCAGTTCTTC.

CDR3 in amino acids: CASSRSGRPNEQFF. The CDR3 coding sequence is TGTGCCAGTAGTCGCAGCGGGAGGCCTAATGAGCAGTTCTTC. This chain connects TRBV19 to TRBJ2-1; 9 bases fit TRBD2. CDR1 and CDR2 (germline): LNHDA, SQIVND (reference sequence). The CDR3 is 14 amino acids. The J segment lost 7 bases and the V segment lost 5 bases, leaving 6 bases of the junction unmatched.

This clone came up once. This rearrangement joins TRBV11-3 to TRBJ2-5, with D maybe TRBD2 (6 bases). Per the germline V gene, CDR1 is SGHNT and CDR2 is YENEEA. Trimming pared 4 bases from V and 7 bases from J, leaving 13 bases between. The CDR3 is made up of 13 amino acids. CDR3 in amino acids: CASSYREQATQYF. The CDR3 DNA reads TGTGCCAGCAGCTACCGGGAGCAGGCGACCCAGTACTTC.

This clone showed up just once. V gene TRBV5-1 combines with J gene TRBJ1-4; D unclear. There are 15 residues in the CDR3. Per the germline V gene, CDR1 is SGHRS and CDR2 is YFSETQ. Between the trimmed V and J ends, which lost 0 bases and 4 bases, there was a span of 10 bases. CDR3 in amino acids: CASSLDGALNEKLFF. CDR3 bases: TGCGCCAGCAGCTTGGACGGAGCCCTTAATGAAAAACTGTTTTTT. Filled out from reference TRBV5-1 and TRBJ1-4, the complete variable domain reads KAGVTQTPRYLIKTRGQQVTLSCSPISGHRSVSWYQQTPGQGLQFLFEYFSETQRNKGNFPGRFSGRQFSNSRSEMNVSTLELGDSALYLCASSLDGALNEKLFFGSGTQLSVL.

The chain combines TRBV10-3 with TRBJ2-1; 9 nucleotides align to TRBD2. Losses at the gene ends were 7 bases for V and 5 bases for J; bases not matched to a gene: 3. Germline V CDR1 and CDR2: ENHRY, SYGVKD. There are 13 residues in the CDR3. The CDR3 sequence is CAITSGANNEQFF. CDR3 DNA: TGTGCCATCACTAGCGGGGCCAACAATGAGCAGTTCTTC.

The J gene is TRBJ2-1, the V gene TRBV2; TRBD2 matches at 12 bases. CDR1 is SNHLY and CDR2 is FYNNEI in the germline V gene. This CDR3 is built from 16 residues. V shed 4 bases and J 4 bases; nucleotides not matched to a gene: 5. The CDR3 is CASSVYGTSGYNEQFF. CDR3 in DNA: TGTGCCAGCAGTGTATACGGGACTAGCGGGTACAATGAGCAGTTCTTC.

V gene TRBV9 combines with J gene TRBJ2-7, with 13 bases that match TRBD2. J lost 5 bases, V lost 3 bases, and 2 bases had no gene match. Per germline, CDR1 SGDLS and CDR2 YYNGEE. The CDR3 has 14 residues. The CDR3 nucleotides are TGTGCCAGCAGCGGGACTAGCGGGAGTGACGAGCAGTACTTC. Protein sequence: CASSGTSGSDEQYF.